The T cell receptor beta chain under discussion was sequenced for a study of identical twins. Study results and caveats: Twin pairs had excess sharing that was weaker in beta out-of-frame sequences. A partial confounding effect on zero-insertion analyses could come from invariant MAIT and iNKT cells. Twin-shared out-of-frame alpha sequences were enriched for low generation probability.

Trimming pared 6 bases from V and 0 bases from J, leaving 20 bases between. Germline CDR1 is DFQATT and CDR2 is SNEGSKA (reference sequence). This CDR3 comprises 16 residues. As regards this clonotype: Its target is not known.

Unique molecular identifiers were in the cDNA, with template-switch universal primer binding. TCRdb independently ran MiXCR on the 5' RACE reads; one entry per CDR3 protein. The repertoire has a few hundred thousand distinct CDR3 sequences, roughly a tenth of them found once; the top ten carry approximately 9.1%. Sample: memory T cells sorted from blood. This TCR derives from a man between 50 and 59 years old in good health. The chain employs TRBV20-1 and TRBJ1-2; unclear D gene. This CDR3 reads CSAEGWGARPNYGYTF. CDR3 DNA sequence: TGCAGTGCCGAAGGGTGGGGAGCAAGGCCTAACTATGGCTACACCTTC.